This T cell receptor beta chain emerged from a study of T cells in Graves' hyperthyroidism and ophthalmopathy. RNA transcripts were the template for amplifying TCR beta CDR3 regions. HTBI primers were the set used in a first-round RT-PCR of the TCR CDR3. TCRdb re-derived calls from the multiplex PCR reads in MiXCR, one entry per CDR3 protein. The sample lists some 380,000 distinct CDR3 sequences; roughly 14% were seen once. CDR3 length: 15 amino acids. The germline gives CDR1 ENHRY, CDR2 SYGVKD. The ends were cut back, 2 bases at V and 0 bases at J, with 11 bases in the middle. Those with hyperthyroidism were 18 to 65 years old, newly diagnosed, and ill for under 2 months.

V and J are TRBV10-3 and TRBJ2-7; the D gene is possibly TRBD1 (6 bases). The sample taken for sequencing was blood. The receptor was derived from a man aged 25 to 40 with Graves' hyperthyroidism that later progressed to Graves' ophthalmopathy. The CDR3 protein is CAISEARQVSYEQYF. For the CDR3, the DNA is TGTGCCATCAGTGAGGCCCGACAGGTCTCCTACGAGCAGTACTTC.